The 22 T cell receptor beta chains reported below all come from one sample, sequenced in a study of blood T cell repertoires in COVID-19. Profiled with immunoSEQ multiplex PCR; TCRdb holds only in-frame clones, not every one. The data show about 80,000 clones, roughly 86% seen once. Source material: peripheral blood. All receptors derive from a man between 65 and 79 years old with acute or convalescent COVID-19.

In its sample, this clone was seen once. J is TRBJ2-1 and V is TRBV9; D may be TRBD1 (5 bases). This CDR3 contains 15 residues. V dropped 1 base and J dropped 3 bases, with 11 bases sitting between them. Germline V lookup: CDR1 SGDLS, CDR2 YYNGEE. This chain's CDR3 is CASSVQGELYNEQFF. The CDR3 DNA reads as TGTGCCAGCAGCGTACAAGGGGAACTCTACAATGAGCAGTTCTTC.

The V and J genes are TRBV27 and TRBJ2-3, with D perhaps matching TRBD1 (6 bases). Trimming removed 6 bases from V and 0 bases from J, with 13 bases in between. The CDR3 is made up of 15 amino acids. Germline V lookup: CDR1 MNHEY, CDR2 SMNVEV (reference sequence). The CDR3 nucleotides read TGTGCCAGCAGCCCGGGACACACTAGCACAGATACGCAGTATTTT. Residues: CASSPGHTSTDTQYF.

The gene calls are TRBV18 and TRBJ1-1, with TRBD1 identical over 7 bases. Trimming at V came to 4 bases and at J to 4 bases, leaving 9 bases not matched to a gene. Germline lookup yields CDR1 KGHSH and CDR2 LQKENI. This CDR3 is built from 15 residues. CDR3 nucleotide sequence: TGTGCCAGCTCACTTTCAGGGGGATGGTTCACTGAAGCTTTCTTT. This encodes CASSLSGGWFTEAFF.

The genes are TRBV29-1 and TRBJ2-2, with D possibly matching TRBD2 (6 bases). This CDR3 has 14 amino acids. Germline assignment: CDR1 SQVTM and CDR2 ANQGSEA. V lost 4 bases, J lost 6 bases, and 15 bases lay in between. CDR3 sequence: CSVGGLSPSGELFF. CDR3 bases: TGCAGCGTTGGAGGACTATCCCCCTCCGGGGAGCTGTTTTTT.

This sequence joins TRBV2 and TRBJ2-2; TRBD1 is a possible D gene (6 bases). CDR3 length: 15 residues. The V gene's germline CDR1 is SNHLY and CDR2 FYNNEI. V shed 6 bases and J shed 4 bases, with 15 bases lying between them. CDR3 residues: CASRPGTLSTGELFF. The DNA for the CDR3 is TGTGCCAGCAGGCCCGGGACACTTTCCACCGGGGAGCTGTTTTTT.

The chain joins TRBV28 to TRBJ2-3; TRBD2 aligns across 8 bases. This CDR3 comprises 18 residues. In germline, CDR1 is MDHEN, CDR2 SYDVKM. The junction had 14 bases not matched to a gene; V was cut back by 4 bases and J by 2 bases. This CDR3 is CASSSDKLGLGLTDTQYF. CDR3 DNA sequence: TGTGCCAGCAGTTCAGACAAACTGGGACTAGGACTCACAGATACGCAGTATTTT.

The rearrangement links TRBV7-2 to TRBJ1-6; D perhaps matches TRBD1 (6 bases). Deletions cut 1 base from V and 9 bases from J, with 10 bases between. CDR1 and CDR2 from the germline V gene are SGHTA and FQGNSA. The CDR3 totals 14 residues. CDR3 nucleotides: TGTGCCAGCAGCTTAGTGGGGGCCGGTTCACCCCTCCACTTT. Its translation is CASSLVGAGSPLHF.

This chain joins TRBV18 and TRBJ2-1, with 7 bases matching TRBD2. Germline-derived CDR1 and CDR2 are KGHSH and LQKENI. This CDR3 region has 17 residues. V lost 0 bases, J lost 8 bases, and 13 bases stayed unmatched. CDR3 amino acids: CASSPPTGRDDMDEQFF. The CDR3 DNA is TGTGCCAGCTCACCACCTACGGGGAGGGATGATATGGATGAGCAGTTCTTC.

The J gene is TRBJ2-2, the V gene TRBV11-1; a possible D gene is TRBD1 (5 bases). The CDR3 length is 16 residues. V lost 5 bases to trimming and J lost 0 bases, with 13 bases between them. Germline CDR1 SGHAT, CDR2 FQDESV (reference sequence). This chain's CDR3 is CASSPPGRANTGELFF. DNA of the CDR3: TGTGCCAGCAGCCCTCCGGGCAGGGCGAACACCGGGGAGCTGTTTTTT.

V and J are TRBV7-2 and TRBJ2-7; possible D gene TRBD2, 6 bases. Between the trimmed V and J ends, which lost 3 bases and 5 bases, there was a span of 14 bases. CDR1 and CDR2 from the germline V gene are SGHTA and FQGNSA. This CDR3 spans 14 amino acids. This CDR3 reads CASSFGLGRNEQYF. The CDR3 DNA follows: TGTGCCAGCAGCTTCGGACTGGGGAGGAACGAGCAGTACTTC.

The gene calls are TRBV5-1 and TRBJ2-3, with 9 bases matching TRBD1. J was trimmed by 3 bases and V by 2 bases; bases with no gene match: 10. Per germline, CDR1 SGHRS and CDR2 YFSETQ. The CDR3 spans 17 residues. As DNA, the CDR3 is TGCGCCAGCAGCTTCTCACCGGGACAGGGACGGACAGATACGCAGTATTTT. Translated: CASSFSPGQGRTDTQYF.

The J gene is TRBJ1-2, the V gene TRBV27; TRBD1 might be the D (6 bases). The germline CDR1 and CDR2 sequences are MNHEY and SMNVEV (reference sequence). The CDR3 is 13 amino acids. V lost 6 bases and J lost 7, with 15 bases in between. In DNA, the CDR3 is TGTGCCAGCAGCCCCGCAGGGGCAGCTGGCTACACCTTC. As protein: CASSPAGAAGYTF.

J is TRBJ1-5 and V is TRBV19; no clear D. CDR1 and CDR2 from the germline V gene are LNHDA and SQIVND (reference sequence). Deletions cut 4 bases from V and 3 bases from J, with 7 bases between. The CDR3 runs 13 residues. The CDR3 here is CASSTGSNQPQHF. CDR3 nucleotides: TGTGCCAGTAGTACAGGTTCCAATCAGCCCCAGCATTTT. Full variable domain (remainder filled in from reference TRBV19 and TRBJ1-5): DGGITQSPKYLFRKEGQNVTLSCEQNLNHDAMYWYRQDPGQGLRLIYYSQIVNDFQKGDIAEGYSVSREKKESFPLTVTSAQKNPTAFYLCASSTGSNQPQHFGDGTRLSIL.

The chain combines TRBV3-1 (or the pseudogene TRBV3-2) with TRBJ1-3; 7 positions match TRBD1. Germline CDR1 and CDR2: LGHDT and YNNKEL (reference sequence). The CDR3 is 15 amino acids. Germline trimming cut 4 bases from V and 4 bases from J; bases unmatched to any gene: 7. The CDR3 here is CASSLTTGPGNTIYF. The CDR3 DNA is TGTGCCAGCAGCCTAACGACAGGGCCCGGAAACACCATATATTTT.

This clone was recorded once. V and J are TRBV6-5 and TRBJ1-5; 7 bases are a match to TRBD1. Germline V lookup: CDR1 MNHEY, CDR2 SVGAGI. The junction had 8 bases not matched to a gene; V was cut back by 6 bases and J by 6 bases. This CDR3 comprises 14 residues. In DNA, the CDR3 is TGTGCCAGCAGCCTATACAGGGGTACTCAGCCCCAGCATTTT. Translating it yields CASSLYRGTQPQHF.

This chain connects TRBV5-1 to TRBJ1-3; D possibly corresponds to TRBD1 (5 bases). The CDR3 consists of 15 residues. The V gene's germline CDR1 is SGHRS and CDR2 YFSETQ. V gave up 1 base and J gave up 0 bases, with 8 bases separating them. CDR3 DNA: TGCGCCAGCAGCTTGACAGGCCCCTCTGGAAACACCATATATTTT. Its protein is CASSLTGPSGNTIYF. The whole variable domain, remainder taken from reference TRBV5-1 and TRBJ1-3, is KAGVTQTPRYLIKTRGQQVTLSCSPISGHRSVSWYQQTPGQGLQFLFEYFSETQRNKGNFPGRFSGRQFSNSRSEMNVSTLELGDSALYLCASSLTGPSGNTIYFGEGSWLTVV.

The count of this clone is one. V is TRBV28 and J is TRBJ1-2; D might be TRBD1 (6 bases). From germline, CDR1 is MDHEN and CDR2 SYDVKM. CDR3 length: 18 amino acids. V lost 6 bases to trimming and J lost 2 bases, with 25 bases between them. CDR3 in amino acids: CASRTPGRGQSGNYGYTF. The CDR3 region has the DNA TGTGCCAGCAGAACGCCGGGCAGGGGCCAATCGGGAAACTATGGCTACACCTTC.

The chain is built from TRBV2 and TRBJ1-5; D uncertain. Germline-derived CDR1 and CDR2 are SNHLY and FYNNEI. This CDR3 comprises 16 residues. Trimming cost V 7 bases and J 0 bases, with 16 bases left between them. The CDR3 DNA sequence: TGTGCCAGCAAGGATCGCGGAGGAATTAGCAATCAGCCCCAGCATTTT. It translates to CASKDRGGISNQPQHF. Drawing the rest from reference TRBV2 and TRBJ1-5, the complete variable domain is EPEVTQTPSHQVTQMGQEVILRCVPISNHLYFYWYRQILGQKVEFLVSFYNNEISEKSEIFDDQFSVERPDGSNFTLKIRSTKLEDSAMYFCASKDRGGISNQPQHFGDGTRLSIL.

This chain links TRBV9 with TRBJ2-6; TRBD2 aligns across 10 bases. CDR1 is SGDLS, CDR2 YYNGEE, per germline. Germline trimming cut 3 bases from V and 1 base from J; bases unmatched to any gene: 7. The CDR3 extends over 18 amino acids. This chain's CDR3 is CASSERAGGLSGANVLTF. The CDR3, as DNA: TGTGCCAGCAGCGAGAGAGCGGGGGGGCTTTCTGGGGCCAACGTCCTGACTTTC.

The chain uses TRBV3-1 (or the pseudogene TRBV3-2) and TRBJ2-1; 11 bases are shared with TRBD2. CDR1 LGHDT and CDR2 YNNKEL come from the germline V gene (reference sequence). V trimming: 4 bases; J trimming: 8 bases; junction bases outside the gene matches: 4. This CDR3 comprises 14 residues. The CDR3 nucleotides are TGTGCCAGCAGCCCCGGGACTAGCGGATATGAGCAGTTCTTC. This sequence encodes CASSPGTSGYEQFF.

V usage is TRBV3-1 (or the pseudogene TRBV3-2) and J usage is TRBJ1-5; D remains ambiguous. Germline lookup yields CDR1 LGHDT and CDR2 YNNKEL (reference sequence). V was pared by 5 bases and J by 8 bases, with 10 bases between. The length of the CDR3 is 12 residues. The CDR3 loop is CASSSGSEPQHF. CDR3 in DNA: TGTGCCAGCAGCTCTGGCTCCGAGCCCCAGCATTTT.

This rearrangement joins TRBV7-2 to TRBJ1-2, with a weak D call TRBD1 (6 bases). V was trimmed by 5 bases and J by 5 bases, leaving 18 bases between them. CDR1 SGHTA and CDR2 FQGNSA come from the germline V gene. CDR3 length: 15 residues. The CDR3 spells CASSPGAGLGYGYTF. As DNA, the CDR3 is TGTGCCAGCAGCCCAGGGGCAGGGCTAGGGTATGGCTACACCTTC.